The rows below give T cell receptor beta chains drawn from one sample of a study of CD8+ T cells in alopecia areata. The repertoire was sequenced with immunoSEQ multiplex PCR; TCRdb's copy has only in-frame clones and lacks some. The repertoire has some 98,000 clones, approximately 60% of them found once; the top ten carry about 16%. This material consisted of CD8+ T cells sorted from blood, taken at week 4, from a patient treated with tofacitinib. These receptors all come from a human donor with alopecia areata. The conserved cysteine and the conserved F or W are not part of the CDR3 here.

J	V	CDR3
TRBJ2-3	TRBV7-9	ASSRTGRSSTDTQY
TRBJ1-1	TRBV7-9	ALTRGEAF
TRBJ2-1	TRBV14	ASSQAQYNEQF
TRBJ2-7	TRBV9	ASSAPPLYEQY
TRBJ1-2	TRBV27	ASSPPRGNYGYT
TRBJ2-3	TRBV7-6	ASSSGTARSTDTQY
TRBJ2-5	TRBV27	ASSLSSWETQY
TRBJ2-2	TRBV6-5	ASSPVSDTGELF
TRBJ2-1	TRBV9	ASSVEGNEQF
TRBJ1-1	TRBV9	ASSVGDGTEAF
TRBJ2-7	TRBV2	ASSDGDSYEQY
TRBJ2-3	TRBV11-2	ASSLFGSGAADTQY
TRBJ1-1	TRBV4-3	ASSQERVRADAF
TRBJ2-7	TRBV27	ASSFETSGYEQY
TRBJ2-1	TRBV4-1	ASSQEGGTGTLF
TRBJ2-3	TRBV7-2	ASSLGVGTQY
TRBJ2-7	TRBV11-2	ASSFTGIVEQY
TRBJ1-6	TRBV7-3	ASSFGQGGSSPLH
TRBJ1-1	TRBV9	ASSVVAGAAEAF
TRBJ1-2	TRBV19	ASSIDGPRYGYT
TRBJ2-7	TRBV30	AWSSGTSVYHEQY
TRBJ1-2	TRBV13	ASSLLAGHYGYT
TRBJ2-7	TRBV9	ASSVGDLYYEQY
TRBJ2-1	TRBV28	ASSPSSYSANEQF
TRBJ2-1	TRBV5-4	ASSGETVVLEQF
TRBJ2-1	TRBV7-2	ASSFLVTSGYYNEQF
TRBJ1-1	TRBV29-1	SVEDVGGNTEAF